This is a list of T cell receptor beta chains from one sample in a study of blood T cell repertoires in COVID-19. TCRdb's table, derived via immunoSEQ multiplex PCR, lists solely in-frame clones and lacks some. The sample includes nearly 350,000 clones, 83% of them seen just once. Input material: peripheral blood. The receptors were gathered from a young man with active or convalescent COVID-19. CDR3s leave out the opening cysteine and the closing phenylalanine or tryptophan.

j_call | v_call | cdr3_aa
TRBJ2-5 | TRBV18 | ASSPRGATTETQY
TRBJ2-7 | TRBV2 | ASNLPFSDEQY
TRBJ1-6 | TRBV5-6 | ASSSPDLLNSPLH
TRBJ1-5 | TRBV14 | ASSPTDRDTMDDQPQH
TRBJ2-7 | TRBV7-2 | ASSLGPGLERIREY
TRBJ1-1 | TRBV15 | ATGRIANTEAF
TRBJ1-2 | TRBV19 | ASTIGRANYGYT
TRBJ2-3 | TRBV28 | ASSRGQGGTDTQY
TRBJ1-1 | TRBV7-2 | ASSLRGFDATEAF
TRBJ1-2 | TRBV7-9 | ASSLSTDGYT
TRBJ2-1 | TRBV4-1 | ASSQRVVEGREQF
TRBJ2-7 | TRBV11-2 | ATRDTSYEQY
TRBJ1-2 | TRBV7-3 | ASSSTGTGAGYT
TRBJ2-7 | TRBV5-1 | ASSLAAQTGGLEQY
TRBJ2-3 | TRBV9 | ASSARLAGTDTQY
TRBJ1-5 | TRBV7-2 | ASSQKGGNQPQH
TRBJ2-1 | TRBV25-1 | ASSEPGGGGNEQF
TRBJ1-1 | TRBV3-1/TRBV3-2 | ASSQSDSYTEAF
TRBJ2-6 | TRBV19 | ASTRNSGLALLSGANVLT
TRBJ2-1 | TRBV7-2 | ASSFQGLAGKNEQF
TRBJ2-1 | TRBV18 | ASSRTGRGGYNEQF
TRBJ2-7 | TRBV4-1 | ASSQGPYEQY
TRBJ1-3 | TRBV7-2 | ASSLVAGGGNTIY
TRBJ1-5 | TRBV9 | ASSVQGASEPQH
TRBJ1-2 | TRBV2 | ASGPGTGTDYGYT
TRBJ1-5 | TRBV19 | ASKTGAVPQH
TRBJ1-2 | TRBV6-5 | ASSYRGQGSYGYT
TRBJ2-5 | TRBV2 | ASSQEETQY
TRBJ2-1 | TRBV10-1 | ASSLGQKTFNEQF
TRBJ2-1 | TRBV5-1 | ASSGRAGAYNEQF
TRBJ1-2 | TRBV5-1 | ASSTDSNFGYT
TRBJ2-5 | TRBV4-3 | ASSQGAGGNQETQY
TRBJ1-4 | TRBV5-1 | ASSPGVGGEKLF
TRBJ2-4 | TRBV10-3 | AISESRDSGSKNIQY
TRBJ2-3 | TRBV5-1 | ASSSFPSGASGTDTQY
TRBJ1-3 | TRBV6-5 | ASVQDNSGNTIY
TRBJ1-5 | TRBV21-1 | ASSRSFQPQH
TRBJ2-1 | TRBV5-4 | ASSWTSQSNEQF
TRBJ1-2 | TRBV12-3/TRBV12-4 | ASKTGYYGYT
TRBJ2-7 | TRBV7-2 | ASSAPGQSSYEQY
TRBJ2-1 | TRBV6-6 | ASSLPGTGTGEGNEQF
TRBJ2-1 | TRBV5-1 | ASSLAGQVTHEQF
TRBJ2-1 | TRBV9 | ASSLGDSGSNEQF
TRBJ1-6 | TRBV14 | ASSYRVANSPLH
TRBJ2-7 | TRBV6-2/TRBV6-3 | ASSPQGGTYEQY
TRBJ2-3 | TRBV7-6 | ASSLEASTDTQY
TRBJ2-7 | TRBV5-5 | ASRQGWGRYEQY